The 12 T cell receptor beta chains below all came from one sample that was sequenced in a study of regulatory T cells in long-lasting Graves disease. As to time point: newly diagnosed GD, antithyroid drugs for less than 3 months. RNA extracted from PBMCs served as the sequencing template. CDR3-region Arm-PCR and iRepertoire HTBI primers produced the TCR beta libraries. TCRdb processed the multiplex PCR reads anew with MiXCR; each CDR3 protein has one entry. The sample lists under 400,000 distinct CDR3 sequences, around 15% occurring once. The same data also contributed to another study, on T cells in Graves' hyperthyroidism and ophthalmopathy.

The material was peripheral blood mononuclear cells (PBMCs), obtained at new diagnosis, from a patient treated with antithyroid drugs. All receptors come from a middle-aged man with Graves disease.

J is TRBJ2-5 and V is TRBV5-1; D may be TRBD1 (5 bases). V gave up 0 bases and J gave up 6 bases, with 12 bases separating them. Germline V lookup: CDR1 SGHRS, CDR2 YFSETQ. The CDR3 runs to 14 residues. This chain's CDR3 is CASSLGQGRQTQYF. The CDR3 coding sequence is TGCGCCAGCAGCTTGGGCCAGGGCCGACAGACCCAGTACTTC.

This clonotype has a count of ten or more. The rearrangement links TRBV18 to TRBJ2-7; 8 bases are shared with TRBD1. With V trimmed by 3 bases and J by 3 bases, 7 bases remained unmatched. The germline V gene encodes CDR1 KGHSH and CDR2 LQKENI. The CDR3 spans 15 residues. DNA of the CDR3: TGTGCCAGCTCACCCGGGACAGGAACGAACTACGAGCAGTACTTC. Translation: CASSPGTGTNYEQYF. Full variable domain (remainder filled in from reference TRBV18 and TRBJ2-7): NAGVMQNPRHLVRRRGQEARLRCSPMKGHSHVYWYRQLPEEGLKFMVYLQKENIIDESGMPKERFSAEFPKEGPSILRIQQVVRGDSAAYFCASSPGTGTNYEQYFGPGTRLTVT.

This clonotype was detected many times. This chain uses TRBV27 with TRBJ1-2, with D maybe TRBD1 (5 bases). The CDR3 consists of 13 residues. The ends were cut back, 3 bases at V and 4 bases at J, with 9 bases in the middle. Germline-derived CDR1 and CDR2 are MNHEY and SMNVEV (reference sequence). The CDR3 protein is CASSLGTSYGYTF. CDR3 bases: TGTGCCAGCAGTTTGGGGACCTCCTATGGCTACACCTTC.

This clonotype was counted at least ten times. The chain links TRBV30 to TRBJ1-5, with 7 bases lining up with TRBD1. The CDR3 totals 13 residues. Germline V gene lookup returns CDR1 GTSNPN and CDR2 SVGIG (reference sequence). Here the CDR3 reads CAYDRGQGTPQHF. In DNA form, the CDR3 reads TGTGCTTATGATAGGGGGCAGGGCACGCCCCAGCATTTT.

The V gene is TRBV7-9, the J gene TRBJ2-7; D is unresolved. The CDR3 covers 13 residues. Germline V gene sequence: CDR1 SEHNR, CDR2 FQNEAQ (reference sequence). Deletions cut 3 bases from V and 4 bases from J, with 10 bases between. The CDR3 bases are TGTGCCAGCAGCTTGGCGGACCAGTACGAGCAGTACTTC. Its protein product is CASSLADQYEQYF.

This clonotype was counted at least ten times. The rearrangement joins TRBV3-1 to TRBJ1-1; D gene unclear. This CDR3 has 14 amino acids. Trimming took 2 bases from V and 1 from J, leaving 8 bases between them. Germline-derived CDR1 and CDR2 are LGHDT and YNNKEL (reference sequence). CDR3 amino acids: CASSQSDRNTEAFF. CDR3 nucleotides: TGTGCCAGCAGCCAATCAGACCGGAACACTGAAGCTTTCTTT.

This clonotype came up many times. The chain joins TRBV28 to TRBJ1-5; no clear D gene. Germline CDR1 MDHEN, CDR2 SYDVKM. Deletions cut 5 bases from V and 7 bases from J, with 12 bases between. The CDR3 extends over 13 amino acids. CDR3 coding DNA: TGTGCCAGCAGTCCCCCGTGGAGCCAGCCCCAGCATTTT. Protein sequence: CASSPPWSQPQHF.

This clonotype has a single count. The J gene is TRBJ1-1, the V gene TRBV6-4; 7 bases fit TRBD1. V trimming: 3 bases; J trimming: 2 bases; junction bases outside the gene matches: 3. The CDR3 sequence is 14 residues long. Germline V gene sequence: CDR1 MRHNA, CDR2 SNTAGT. The CDR3, as DNA: TGTGCCAGCAGTGAGAACAGGGGCAACACTGAAGCTTTCTTT. It codes for CASSENRGNTEAFF.

The sample holds many counts of this clonotype. The chain is built from TRBV20-1 and TRBJ2-1, with D maybe TRBD2 (6 bases). This CDR3 has 15 amino acids. The ends were cut back, 6 bases at V and 7 bases at J, with 22 bases in the middle. Germline assignment: CDR1 DFQATT and CDR2 SNEGSKA (reference sequence). CDR3 in amino acids: CSAPAGVAVRNEQFF. The CDR3 nucleotides read TGCAGTGCCCCTGCCGGGGTAGCGGTTCGGAATGAGCAGTTCTTC.

The CDR3 nucleotides read TGCAGTGCTAGAGGTGAGGAGCCCCAGCATTTT. This sequence encodes CSARGEEPQHF. The V and J genes are TRBV20-1 and TRBJ1-5; no clear D gene. Germline CDR1 reads DFQATT; CDR2 reads SNEGSKA (reference sequence). V was shortened by 1 base and J by 8 bases, with 6 bases between the two germline ends. The CDR3 is 11 residues long.

This clonotype turned up a few times. This likely reflects a read error, since a far larger clone is one base away. The J gene is TRBJ2-7, the V gene TRBV6-9; D gene unclear. Trimming left V 4 bases short and J 2 bases short, with 6 bases between. CDR3 size: 12 residues. The germline CDR1 and CDR2 sequences are MNHGY and SVAAGI. CDR3 protein: CASSWTTYEQYF. The DNA of the CDR3 is TGTGCCAGCAGTTGGACGACCTACGAGCAGTACTTC.

This clonotype was seen many times. This chain joins TRBV3-1 and TRBJ2-7; 8 bases are shared with TRBD1. This CDR3 spans 13 amino acids. Germline CDR1 and CDR2: LGHDT and YNNKEL (reference sequence). V dropped 4 bases and J dropped 7; count of bases not matched to a gene: 6. As DNA, the CDR3 is TGTGCCAGCAGCCGATCTACAGGGGGGGAGCAGTACTTC. Amino acid sequence: CASSRSTGGEQYF.